This is a list of T cell receptor beta chains from one sample in a study of cytomegalovirus exposure and HLA in healthy donors. Generated by immunoSEQ multiplex PCR, the TCRdb table keeps only in-frame clones and is missing some. The sample holds 150,000 to 200,000 clones, roughly 65% seen once. Sample: PBMCs. All receptors derive from a man between 18 and 35 years old in good health and CMV-seropositive. Both conserved end residues are part of each CDR3. Each record gives: J gene, V gene, clone size, D gene, CDR3 protein, CDR3 DNA. D genes are given only for firm matches. The size entry is marked missing in some rows and otherwise reads once, few, many or a size class.

>TRBJ1-2|TRBV28|NA|TRBD1
CASSLGQGGGYTF
TGTGCCAGCAGTTTGGGTCAGGGGGGTGGCTACACCTTC
>TRBJ2-3|TRBV9|NA|TRBD2
CASSPTAGPTDTQYF
TGTGCCAGCAGCCCGACAGCGGGACCCACAGATACGCAGTATTTT
>TRBJ1-6|TRBV27|NA|TRBD1
CASSPDRGGSPLHF
TGTGCCAGCAGCCCCGACAGGGGAGGATCACCCCTCCACTTT
>TRBJ2-5|TRBV6-1|once|TRBD2
CASGGGFKETQYF
TGTGCCAGCGGCGGGGGTTTTAAAGAGACCCAGTACTTC
>TRBJ1-1|TRBV6-5|once|NA
CASSFTGEAFF
TGTGCCAGCAGTTTCACAGGCGAAGCTTTCTTT
>TRBJ2-6|TRBV7-3|NA|TRBD1
CASSLTGTANSGANVLTF
TGTGCCAGCAGCTTAACCGGGACAGCAAACTCTGGGGCCAACGTCCTGACTTTC
>TRBJ2-3|TRBV5-1|NA|NA
CASSSDPQPGDTQYF
TGCGCCAGCAGCTCGGACCCTCAACCAGGGGATACGCAGTATTTT
>TRBJ2-3|TRBV18|NA|TRBD2
CASSPRTSGRRATDTQYF
TGTGCCAGCTCACCGAGGACTAGCGGGAGGAGGGCCACAGATACGCAGTATTTT
>TRBJ1-1|TRBV2|NA|TRBD1
CASTPGGPNTEAFF
TGTGCCAGCACTCCAGGGGGGCCGAACACTGAAGCTTTCTTT
>TRBJ1-1|TRBV10-3|once|TRBD1
CATILDRAGEAFF
TGTGCCACGATCCTGGACAGGGCCGGGGAAGCTTTCTTT
>TRBJ1-1|TRBV30|NA|NA
CAWTEILNTEAFF
TGTGCCTGGACAGAAATACTGAACACTGAAGCTTTCTTT